This TCR beta chain is drawn from a study of T-cell memory formation after mild COVID-19. General study results and limits: Memory from before infection featured some responding clones, which suggests cross-reactive memory joined. Chiefly within CM and EM were the contracting CD4+ clones; CD8+ ones were within EMRA.

Worth noting for this clonotype: Its specificity is unknown.

MiXCR was run by TCRdb on the 5' RACE reads, yielding one entry per CDR3 protein. The profile shows fewer than 450,000 distinct CDR3 sequences, about 21% of them singletons. Trimming removed 6 bases from V and 6 bases from J, with 15 bases in between. Germline loops: CDR1 SGHAT, CDR2 FQDESV (reference sequence). The CDR3 spans 14 residues. This TCR came from an adult woman who had mild COVID-19 (a few samples of this study predate the infection). Cell type and time point are not known. The sequenced sample consisted of PBMCs or a T cell subset sorted from them (not recorded which). The chain recombines TRBV11-1 with TRBJ2-1; perhaps TRBD2 as D (5 bases). DNA for the CDR3: TGTGCCAGCAGATCTCCTGCGGGCATCAATGAGCAGTTCTTC. Protein sequence: CASRSPAGINEQFF.